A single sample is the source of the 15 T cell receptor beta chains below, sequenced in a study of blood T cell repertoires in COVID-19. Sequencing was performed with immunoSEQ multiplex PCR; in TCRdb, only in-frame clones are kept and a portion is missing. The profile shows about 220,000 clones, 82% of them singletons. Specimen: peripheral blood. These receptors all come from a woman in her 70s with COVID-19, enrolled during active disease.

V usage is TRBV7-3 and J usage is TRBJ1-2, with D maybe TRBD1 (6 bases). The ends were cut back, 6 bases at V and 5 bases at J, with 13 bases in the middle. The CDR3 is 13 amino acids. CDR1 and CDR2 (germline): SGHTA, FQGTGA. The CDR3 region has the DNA TGTGCCAGCAGGCTCGACAGGTATTATGGCTACACCTTC. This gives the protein CASRLDRYYGYTF. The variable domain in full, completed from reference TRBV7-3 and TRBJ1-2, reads GAGVSQTPSNKVTEKGKYVELRCDPISGHTALYWYRQSLGQGPEFLIYFQGTGAADDSGLPNDRFFAVRPEGSVSTLKIQRTERGDSAVYLCASRLDRYYGYTFGSGTRLTVV.

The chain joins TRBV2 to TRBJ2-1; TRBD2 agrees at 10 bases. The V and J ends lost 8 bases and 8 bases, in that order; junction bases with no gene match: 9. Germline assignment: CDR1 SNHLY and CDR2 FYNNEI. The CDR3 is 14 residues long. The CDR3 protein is CASALAGVGDEQFF. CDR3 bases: TGTGCCAGCGCGCTAGCGGGAGTAGGCGATGAGCAGTTCTTC.

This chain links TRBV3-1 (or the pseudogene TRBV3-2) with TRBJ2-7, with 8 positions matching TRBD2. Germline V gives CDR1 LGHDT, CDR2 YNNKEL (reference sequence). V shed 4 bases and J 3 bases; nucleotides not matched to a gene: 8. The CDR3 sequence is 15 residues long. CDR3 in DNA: TGTGCCAGCAGCCTGGGCCGGGGGGGTGGCTACGAGCAGTACTTC. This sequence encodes CASSLGRGGGYEQYF.

CDR3 protein: CASSLDREQYF. The CDR3 DNA is TGCGCCAGCAGCTTAGACAGGGAGCAGTACTTC. This rearrangement joins TRBV5-1 to TRBJ2-7, with D possibly TRBD1 on 6 matching bases. Germline lookup yields CDR1 SGHRS and CDR2 YFSETQ. CDR3 length: 11 amino acids. Trimming removed 2 bases from V and 7 bases from J, with 7 bases in between.

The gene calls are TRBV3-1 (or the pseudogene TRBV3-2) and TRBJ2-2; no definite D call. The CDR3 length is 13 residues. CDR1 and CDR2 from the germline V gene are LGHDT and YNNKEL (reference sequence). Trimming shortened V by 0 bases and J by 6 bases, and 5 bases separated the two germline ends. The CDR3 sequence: CASSQDVSGELFF. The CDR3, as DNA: TGTGCCAGCAGCCAAGATGTATCCGGGGAGCTGTTTTTT.

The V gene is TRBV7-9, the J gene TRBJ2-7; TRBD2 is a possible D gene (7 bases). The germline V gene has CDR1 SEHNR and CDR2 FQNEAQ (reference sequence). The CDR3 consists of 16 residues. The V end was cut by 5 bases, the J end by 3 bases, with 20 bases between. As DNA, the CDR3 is TGTGCCAGCAGCCTTTCCCTAGGGGGGGCCTTCTACGAGCAGTACTTC. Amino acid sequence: CASSLSLGGAFYEQYF.

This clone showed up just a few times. The CDR3 DNA is TGCGCCAGCAGCCCCAGGGAATTCGGGGAAAAACTGTTTTTT. Protein product: CASSPREFGEKLFF. V is TRBV5-1 and J is TRBJ1-4, with D perhaps TRBD1 (5 bases). Trimming shortened V by 4 bases and J by 8 bases, and 15 bases separated the two germline ends. This CDR3 spans 14 amino acids. The V gene's germline CDR1 is SGHRS and CDR2 YFSETQ.

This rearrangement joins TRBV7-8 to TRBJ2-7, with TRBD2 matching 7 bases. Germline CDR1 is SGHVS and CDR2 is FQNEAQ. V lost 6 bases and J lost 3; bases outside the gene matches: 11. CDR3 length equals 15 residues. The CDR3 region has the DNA TGTGCCAGCAGTCTTGAGGCGGGAGAGTTCTACGAGCAGTACTTC. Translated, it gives CASSLEAGEFYEQYF.

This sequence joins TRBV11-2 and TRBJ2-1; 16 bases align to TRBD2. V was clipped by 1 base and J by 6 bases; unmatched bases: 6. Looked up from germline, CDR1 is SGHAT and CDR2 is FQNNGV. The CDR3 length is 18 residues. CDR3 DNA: TGTGCCAGCAGCTTAGCCTCCGGGACTAGCGGGAGGGGCAATGAGCAGTTCTTC. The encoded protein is CASSLASGTSGRGNEQFF.

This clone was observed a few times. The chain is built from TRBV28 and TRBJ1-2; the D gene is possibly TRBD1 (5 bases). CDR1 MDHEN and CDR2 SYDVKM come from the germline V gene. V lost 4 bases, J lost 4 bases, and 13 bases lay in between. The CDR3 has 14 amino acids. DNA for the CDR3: TGTGCCAGCAGTTCAAAAGACAGAGTCTATGGCTACACCTTC. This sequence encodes CASSSKDRVYGYTF.

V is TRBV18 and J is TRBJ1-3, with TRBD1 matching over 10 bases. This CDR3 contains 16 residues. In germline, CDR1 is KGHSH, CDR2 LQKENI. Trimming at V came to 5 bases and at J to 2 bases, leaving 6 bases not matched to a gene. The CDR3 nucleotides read TGTGCCAGCTCATCCACCGGGACAGGGGCTGGAAACACCATATATTTT. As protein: CASSSTGTGAGNTIYF.

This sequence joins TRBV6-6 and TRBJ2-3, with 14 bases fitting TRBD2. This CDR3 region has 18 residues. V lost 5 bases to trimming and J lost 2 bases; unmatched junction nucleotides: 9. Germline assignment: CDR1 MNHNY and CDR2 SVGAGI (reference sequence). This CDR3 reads CASSPGLAGGPFTDTQYF. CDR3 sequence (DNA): TGTGCCAGCAGTCCTGGACTAGCGGGAGGCCCCTTCACAGATACGCAGTATTTT.

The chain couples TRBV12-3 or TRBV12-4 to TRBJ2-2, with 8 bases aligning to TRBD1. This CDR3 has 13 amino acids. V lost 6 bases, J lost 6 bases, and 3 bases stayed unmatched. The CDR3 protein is CASSQDRAGELFF. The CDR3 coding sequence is TGTGCCAGCAGCCAGGACAGGGCCGGGGAGCTGTTTTTT.

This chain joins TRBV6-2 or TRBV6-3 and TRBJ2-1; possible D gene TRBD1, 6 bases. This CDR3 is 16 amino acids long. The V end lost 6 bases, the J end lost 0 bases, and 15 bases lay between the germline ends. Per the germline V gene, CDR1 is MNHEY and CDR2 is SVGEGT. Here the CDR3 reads CASSTLQGRSYNEQFF. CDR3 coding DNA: TGTGCCAGCAGCACACTACAGGGTCGCTCCTACAATGAGCAGTTCTTC.

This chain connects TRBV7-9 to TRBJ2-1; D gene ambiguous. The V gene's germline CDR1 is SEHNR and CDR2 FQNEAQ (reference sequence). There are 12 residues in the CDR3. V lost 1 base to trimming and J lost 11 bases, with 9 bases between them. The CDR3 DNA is TGTGCCAGCAGCTTAGAGCTGCCCAAGCAGTTCTTC. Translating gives CASSLELPKQFF. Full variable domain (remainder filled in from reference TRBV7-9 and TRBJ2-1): DTGVSQNPRHKITKRGQNVTFRCDPISEHNRLYWYRQTLGQGPEFLTYFQNEAQLEKSRLLSDRFSAERPKGSFSTLEIQRTEQGDSAMYLCASSLELPKQFFGPGTRLTVL.